This TCR beta chain was captured in a study of OX40 agonist ivuxolimab in advanced cancers. For context, the study as a whole: Ivuxolimab was an agonistic, fully human IgG2 monoclonal antibody directed against OX40 (CD134), a costimulatory receptor. Intravenous ivuxolimab was administered to patients every 2 weeks at six dose levels: 0.01, 0.1, 0.3, 1.5, 3 and 10 mg/kg. Of the 50 or so patients in dose escalation, about 20 had hepatocellular carcinoma, about 15 had melanoma, 9 had renal cell carcinoma and 9 had head and neck cancer. In the dose-escalation cohort, roughly 82% of patients were male, and the mean age was 60 years with a range of 23 to 79. Patients were allowed to have had prior anti-PD-1, anti-PD-L1 or anti-CTLA-4 therapy, and roughly 40% of the dose-escalation patients had previously received checkpoint inhibitors. Partial responses were achieved by three dose-escalation patients, of whom one had hepatocellular carcinoma and two had cutaneous melanoma. Peripheral TCRbeta sequencing was intended to test whether TCR sequence diversity was altered and clonal T-cell expansion was caused by ivuxolimab. The monotherapy dose-escalation portion (N of about 47 patients) of the phase I ivuxolimab trial is reported in the paper.

With regard to this clone: Its binding antigen is unknown. Base quality data are lacking; no much larger clone is found one base away.

For sequencing of the TCRbeta CDR3 region, genomic DNA was extracted from the sorted cells. TCRbeta CDR3 regions were sequenced using the immunoSEQ Assay. TCRdb obtained this table from immuneACCESS and retained in-frame rearrangements with V and J assigned. These tables miss some clones; where compared with another copy, unresolved V genes account for less than half of the shortfall, and the remainder is unexplained. Present in this sample are 60,000 to 70,000 clones, approximately 80% of which were seen just once. The ten largest clones take up 1.5% to 2% of the sample. The trial excluded patients who had a history of autoimmune disease or were on systemic immunosuppression. Peripheral blood for TCR sequencing was collected from all dose cohorts at baseline, on cycle 4 day 1, and on cycle 7 day 1. Samples came from an open-label, multicenter, first-in-human phase I dose-escalation trial of ivuxolimab. Adults with locally advanced or metastatic head and neck squamous cell, hepatocellular, melanoma or renal cell carcinoma were enrolled in the trial. Before TCR sequencing, CD4+ T cells and CD8+ T cells were sorted from peripheral blood as separate populations.

Study-wide findings and limitations: The antigen specificity of the peripheral T cells that underwent clonal expansion was not determined. Partial responders in the 0.1-3.0 mg/kg groups had among the lowest normalized peripheral clonal expansion, especially among CD8+ T cells. At doses from 0.1 to 3.0 mg/kg, clonal expansion was seen in both CD4+ and CD8+ blood T cells between baseline and week 6. Low levels of normalized T-cell clonal expansion were also shown by some nonresponding patients. After ivuxolimab, expanded clones were on average more numerous among CD8+ T cells than among CD4+ T cells.

After removal of 5 bases from V and 5 bases from J, the junction retains 3 bases not matched to a gene. CDR1 and CDR2, looked up from the germline V gene (reference sequence), are LNHDA and SQIVND. Including the terminal cysteine and phenylalanine, the CDR3 comprises 12 residues. Just CDR3 DNA is preserved here, 36 bases in frame from base 1. The TCR comes from an adult with an advanced solid tumor such as melanoma, head and neck, liver or kidney cancer. Sequenced material: CD4+ or CD8+ T cells sorted from blood, taken in a trial of the OX40 agonist ivuxolimab. The chain is made from TRBV19 and TRBJ2-7; TRBD1 aligns with 7 central bases. CDR3 protein: CASSETGDEQYF. In nucleotide form, the sequence is TGTGCCAGTAGTGAAACAGGGGACGAGCAGTACTTC.